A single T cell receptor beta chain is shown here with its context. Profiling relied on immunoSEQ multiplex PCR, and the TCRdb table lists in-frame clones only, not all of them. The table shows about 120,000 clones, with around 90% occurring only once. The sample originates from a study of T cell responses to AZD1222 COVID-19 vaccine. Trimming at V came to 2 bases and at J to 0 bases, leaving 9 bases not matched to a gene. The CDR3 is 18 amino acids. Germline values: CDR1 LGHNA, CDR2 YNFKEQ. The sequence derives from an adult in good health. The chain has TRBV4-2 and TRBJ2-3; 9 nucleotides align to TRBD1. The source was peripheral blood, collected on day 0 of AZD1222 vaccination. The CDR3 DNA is TGTGCCAGCAGCCAACTAACAACCGGGACAGGGAGCACAGATACGCAGTATTTT. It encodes CASSQLTTGTGSTDTQYF.